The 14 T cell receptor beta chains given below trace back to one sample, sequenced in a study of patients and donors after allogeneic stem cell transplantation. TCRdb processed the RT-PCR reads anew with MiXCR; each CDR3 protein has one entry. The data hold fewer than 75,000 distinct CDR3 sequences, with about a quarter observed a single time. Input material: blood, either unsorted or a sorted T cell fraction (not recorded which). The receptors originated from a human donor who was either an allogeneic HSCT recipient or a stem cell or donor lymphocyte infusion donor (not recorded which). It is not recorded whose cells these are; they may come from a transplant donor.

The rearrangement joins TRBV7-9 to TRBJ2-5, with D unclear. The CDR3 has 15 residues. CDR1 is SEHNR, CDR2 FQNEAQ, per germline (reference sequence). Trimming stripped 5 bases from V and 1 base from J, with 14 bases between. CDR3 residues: CASSRSWVVQETQYF. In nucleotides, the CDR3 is TGTGCCAGCAGCCGCTCCTGGGTGGTCCAAGAGACCCAGTACTTC.

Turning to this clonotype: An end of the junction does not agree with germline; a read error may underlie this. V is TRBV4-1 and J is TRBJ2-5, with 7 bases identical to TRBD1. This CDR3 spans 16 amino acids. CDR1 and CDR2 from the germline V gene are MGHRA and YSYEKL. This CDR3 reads CASSHRGRGLGETQHF. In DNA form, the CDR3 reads TGCGCCAGCAGCCACCGTGGCAGGGGGTTAGGAGAGACCCAGCACTTC.

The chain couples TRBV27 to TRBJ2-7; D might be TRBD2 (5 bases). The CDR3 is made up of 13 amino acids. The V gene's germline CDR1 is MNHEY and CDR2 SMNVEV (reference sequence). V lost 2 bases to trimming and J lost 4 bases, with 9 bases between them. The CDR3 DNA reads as TGTGCCAGCAGTTTAGGGAGCTTATACGAGCAGTACTTC. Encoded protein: CASSLGSLYEQYF.

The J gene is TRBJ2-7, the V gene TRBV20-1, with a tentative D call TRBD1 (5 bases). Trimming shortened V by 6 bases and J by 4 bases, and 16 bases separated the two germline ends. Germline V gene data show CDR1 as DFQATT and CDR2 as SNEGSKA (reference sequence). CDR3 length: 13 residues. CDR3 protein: CSAGRTIAYEQYF. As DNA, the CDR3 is TGCAGTGCAGGAAGGACAATTGCTTACGAGCAGTACTTC.

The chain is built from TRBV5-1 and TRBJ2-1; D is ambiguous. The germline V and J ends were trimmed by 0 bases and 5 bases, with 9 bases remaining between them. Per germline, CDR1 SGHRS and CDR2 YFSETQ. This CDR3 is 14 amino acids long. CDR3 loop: CASSLAGPNNEQFF. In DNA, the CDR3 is TGCGCCAGCAGCTTGGCCGGACCAAACAATGAGCAGTTCTTC.

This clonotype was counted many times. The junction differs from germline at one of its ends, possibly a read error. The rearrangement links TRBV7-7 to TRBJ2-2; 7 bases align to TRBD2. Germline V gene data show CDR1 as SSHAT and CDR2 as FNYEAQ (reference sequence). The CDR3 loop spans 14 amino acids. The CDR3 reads CASSLFRGAGELFF. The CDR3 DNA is TGTGCTAGCAGCTTATTCCGGGGGGCCGGGGAGCTGTTTTTT. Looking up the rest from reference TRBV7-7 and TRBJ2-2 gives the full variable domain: GAGVSQSPRYKVTKRGQDVTLRCDPISSHATLYWYQQALGQGPEFLTYFNYEAQPDKSGLPSDRFSAERPEGSISTLTIQRTEQRDSAMYRCASSLFRGAGELFFGEGSRLTVL.

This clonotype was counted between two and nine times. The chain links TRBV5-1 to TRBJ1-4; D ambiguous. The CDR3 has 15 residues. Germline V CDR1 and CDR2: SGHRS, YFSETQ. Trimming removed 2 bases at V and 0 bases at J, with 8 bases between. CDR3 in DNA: TGCGCCAGCAGCTTAGACGGAGCAACTAATGAAAAACTGTTTTTT. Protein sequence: CASSLDGATNEKLFF.

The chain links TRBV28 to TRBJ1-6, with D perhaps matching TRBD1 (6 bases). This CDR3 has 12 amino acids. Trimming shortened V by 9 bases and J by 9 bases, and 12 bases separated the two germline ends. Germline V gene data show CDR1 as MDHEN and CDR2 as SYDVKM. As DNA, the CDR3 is TGTGCCAGTGCTGGGGGCACTTCACCCCTCCACTTT. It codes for CASAGGTSPLHF.

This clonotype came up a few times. The CDR3 region is CSARELKSYEQYF. For the CDR3, the DNA is TGCAGTGCTAGGGAACTCAAGTCCTACGAGCAGTACTTC. The chain is built from TRBV20-1 and TRBJ2-7; D unclear. Trimming removed 3 bases at V and 1 base at J, with 10 bases between. This CDR3 is built from 13 residues. Per the germline V gene, CDR1 is DFQATT and CDR2 is SNEGSKA (reference sequence).

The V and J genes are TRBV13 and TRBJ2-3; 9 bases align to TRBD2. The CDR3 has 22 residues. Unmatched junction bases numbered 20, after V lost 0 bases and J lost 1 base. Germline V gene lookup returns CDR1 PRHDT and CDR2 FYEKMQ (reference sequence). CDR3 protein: CASSLGLSFKREDQPRTDTQYF. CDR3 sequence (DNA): TGTGCCAGCAGCTTAGGCCTTAGCTTTAAGCGGGAGGACCAACCTCGCACAGATACGCAGTATTTT.

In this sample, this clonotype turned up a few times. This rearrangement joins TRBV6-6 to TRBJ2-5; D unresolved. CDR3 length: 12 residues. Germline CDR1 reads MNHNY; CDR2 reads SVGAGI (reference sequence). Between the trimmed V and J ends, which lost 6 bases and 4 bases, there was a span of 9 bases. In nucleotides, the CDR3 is TGTGCCAGCAGCCACGTCAGAGAGACCCAGTACTTC. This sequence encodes CASSHVRETQYF.

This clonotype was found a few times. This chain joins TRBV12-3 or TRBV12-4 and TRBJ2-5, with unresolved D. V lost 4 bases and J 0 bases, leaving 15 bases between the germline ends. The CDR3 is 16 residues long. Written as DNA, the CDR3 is TGTGCCAGCAGTTCTATTCCCTCACAGTACCAAGAGACCCAGTACTTC. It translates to CASSSIPSQYQETQYF.

CDR3 bases: TGTGCCAGCAGTTCGGCCCCAGGGACTGAAGCTTTCTTT. Its protein is CASSSAPGTEAFF. The chain employs TRBV25-1 and TRBJ1-1; a weak D match, TRBD1 (5 bases). With 5 bases removed from V and 5 bases from J, the gap between germline ends came to 12 bases. Looked up from germline, CDR1 is MGHDK and CDR2 is SYGVNS. This CDR3 has 13 amino acids. Full variable domain (outside the CDR3, taken from reference TRBV25-1 and TRBJ1-1): EADIYQTPRYLVIGTGKKITLECSQTMGHDKMYWYQQDPGMELHLIHYSYGVNSTEKGDLSSESTVSRIRTEHFPLTLESARPSHTSQYLCASSSAPGTEAFFGQGTRLTVV.

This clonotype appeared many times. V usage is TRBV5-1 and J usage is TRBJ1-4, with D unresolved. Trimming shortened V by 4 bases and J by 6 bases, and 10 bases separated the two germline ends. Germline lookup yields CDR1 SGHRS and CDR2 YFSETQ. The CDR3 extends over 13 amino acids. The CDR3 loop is CASSLDEDEKLFF. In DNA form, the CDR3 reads TGCGCCAGCAGCCTGGACGAGGATGAAAAACTGTTTTTT.